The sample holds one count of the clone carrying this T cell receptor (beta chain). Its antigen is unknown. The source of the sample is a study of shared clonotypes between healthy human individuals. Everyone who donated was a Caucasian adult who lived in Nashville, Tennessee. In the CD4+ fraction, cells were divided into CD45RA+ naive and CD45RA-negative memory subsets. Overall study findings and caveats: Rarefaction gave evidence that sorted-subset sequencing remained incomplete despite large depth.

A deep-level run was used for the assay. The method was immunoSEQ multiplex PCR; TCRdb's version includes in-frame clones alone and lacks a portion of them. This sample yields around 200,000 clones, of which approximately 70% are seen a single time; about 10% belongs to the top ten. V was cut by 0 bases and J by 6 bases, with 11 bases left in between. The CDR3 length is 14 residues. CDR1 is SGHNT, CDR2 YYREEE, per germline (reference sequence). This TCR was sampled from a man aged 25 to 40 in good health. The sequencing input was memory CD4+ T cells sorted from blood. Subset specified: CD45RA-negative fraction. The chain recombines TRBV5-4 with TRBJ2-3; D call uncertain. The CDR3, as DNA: TGTGCCAGCAGCTTGGGGCGGAGCCGGGATACGCAGTATTTT. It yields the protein CASSLGRSRDTQYF.